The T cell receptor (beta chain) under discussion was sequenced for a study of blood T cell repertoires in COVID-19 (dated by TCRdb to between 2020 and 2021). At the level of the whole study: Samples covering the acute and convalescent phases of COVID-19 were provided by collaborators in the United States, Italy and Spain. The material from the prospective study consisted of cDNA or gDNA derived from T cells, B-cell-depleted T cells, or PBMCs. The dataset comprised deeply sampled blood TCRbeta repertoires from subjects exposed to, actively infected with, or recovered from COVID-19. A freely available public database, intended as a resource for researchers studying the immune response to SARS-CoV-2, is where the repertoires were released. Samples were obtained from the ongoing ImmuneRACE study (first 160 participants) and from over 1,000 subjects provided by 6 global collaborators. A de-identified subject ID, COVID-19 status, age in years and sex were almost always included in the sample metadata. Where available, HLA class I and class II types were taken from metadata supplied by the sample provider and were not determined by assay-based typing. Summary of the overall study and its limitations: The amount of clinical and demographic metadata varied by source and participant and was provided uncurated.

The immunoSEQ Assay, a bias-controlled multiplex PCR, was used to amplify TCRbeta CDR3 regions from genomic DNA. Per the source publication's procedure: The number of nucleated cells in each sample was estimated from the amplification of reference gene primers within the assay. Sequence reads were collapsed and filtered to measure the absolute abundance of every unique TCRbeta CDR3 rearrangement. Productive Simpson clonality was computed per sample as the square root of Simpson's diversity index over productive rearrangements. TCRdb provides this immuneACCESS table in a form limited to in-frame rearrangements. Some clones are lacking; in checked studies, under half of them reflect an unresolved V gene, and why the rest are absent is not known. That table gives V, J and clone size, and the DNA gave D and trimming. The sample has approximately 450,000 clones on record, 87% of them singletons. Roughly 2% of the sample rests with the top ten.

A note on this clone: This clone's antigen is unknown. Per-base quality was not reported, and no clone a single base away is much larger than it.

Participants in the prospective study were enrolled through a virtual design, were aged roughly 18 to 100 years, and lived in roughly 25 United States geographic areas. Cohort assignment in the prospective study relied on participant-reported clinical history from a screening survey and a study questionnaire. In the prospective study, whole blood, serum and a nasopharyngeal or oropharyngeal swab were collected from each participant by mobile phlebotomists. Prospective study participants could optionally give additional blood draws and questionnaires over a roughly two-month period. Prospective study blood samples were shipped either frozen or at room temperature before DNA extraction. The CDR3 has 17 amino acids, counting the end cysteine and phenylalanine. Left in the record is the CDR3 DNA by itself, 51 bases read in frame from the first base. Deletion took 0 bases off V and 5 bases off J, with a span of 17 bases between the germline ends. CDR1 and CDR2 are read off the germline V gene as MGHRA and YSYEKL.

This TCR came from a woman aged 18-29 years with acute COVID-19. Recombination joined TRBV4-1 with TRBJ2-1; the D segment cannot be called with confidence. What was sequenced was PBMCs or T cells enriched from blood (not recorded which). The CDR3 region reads CASSQDLAFHSHNEQFF. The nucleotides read TGCGCCAGCAGCCAAGATTTAGCATTCCACTCTCACAATGAGCAGTTCTTC.